Below are 13 T cell receptor beta chains sequenced from a single sample in a study of blood T cells in healthy people across ages (dated by TCRdb to 2013 to 2016). Library preparation employed 5' RACE. The sample was run on an Illumina HiSeq 2500. The second PCR ran for about 6 to 12 cycles and used a J-beta primer mix along with a sample-barcoded 5' primer. In TCRdb, the public reads were trimmed at Q25 with fastp and aligned with MiXCR, with productive beta chains retained. Rows merge per CDR3 protein into single entries with the most common DNA and genes. Recorded for this sample are around 1,500,000 distinct CDR3 sequences; approximately 40% of them occurred a single time. The ten most abundant clones make up around 8% of the sample. The sample comprised blood. These receptors were taken from a woman aged 18-29 years in good health.

This clonotype has ten or more counts. The CDR3 region is CASSRTRDEQYF. CDR3 DNA sequence: TGTGCCAGCAGTCGGACTAGAGACGAGCAGTACTTC. The V and J genes are TRBV6-5 and TRBJ2-7, with 7 bases matching TRBD2. The length of the CDR3 is 12 residues. The ends lost 5 bases at V and 5 bases at J; junction bases unmatched: 3. Germline V gene sequence: CDR1 MNHEY, CDR2 SVGAGI.

The chain links TRBV5-1 to TRBJ2-3; D may be TRBD2 (6 bases). The CDR3 sequence is 14 residues long. V gave up 6 bases and J gave up 2 bases, with 13 bases separating them. CDR1 is SGHRS and CDR2 is YFSETQ in the germline V gene. The CDR3 bases are TGCGCCAGCAACCGGGGACTCTCCACAGATACGCAGTATTTT. Translated: CASNRGLSTDTQYF.

This clonotype has a handful of counts. This sequence joins TRBV6-1 and TRBJ2-1; TRBD2 agrees at 13 bases. V was clipped by 9 bases and J by 6 bases; unmatched bases: 8. The CDR3 contains 15 residues. Germline V lookup: CDR1 MNHNS, CDR2 SASEGT. CDR3 protein: CASSSGLAGTNEQFF. As DNA, the CDR3 is TGTGCCAGTTCCTCGGGACTAGCGGGAACCAATGAGCAGTTCTTC.

V gene TRBV20-1 combines with J gene TRBJ2-1; 10 bases are shared with TRBD2. The CDR3 runs to 15 residues. Unmatched junction bases numbered 17, after V lost 5 bases and J lost 13 bases. The germline CDR1 and CDR2 sequences are DFQATT and SNEGSKA (reference sequence). CDR3 nucleotides: TGCAGTGCTTTCCTAGCGGGGGCCCCCCCAGAGACCCAGTTCTTC. It yields the protein CSAFLAGAPPETQFF.

This clonotype was detected a few times. The rearrangement uses TRBV6-5 and TRBJ2-5; D may be TRBD2 (6 bases). This CDR3 comprises 14 residues. V shed 4 bases and J shed 2 bases, with 11 bases lying between them. Germline CDR1 reads MNHEY; CDR2 reads SVGAGI. The CDR3 loop is CASSSWGVQETQYF. CDR3 coding DNA: TGTGCCAGCAGTTCCTGGGGGGTTCAAGAGACCCAGTACTTC.

The chain joins TRBV7-2 to TRBJ2-3, with D hard to call. This CDR3 spans 12 amino acids. Looked up from germline, CDR1 is SGHTA and CDR2 is FQGNSA. V lost 0 bases, J lost 8 bases, and 6 bases lay in between. The CDR3 region has the DNA TGTGCCAGCAGCTTAGCAAAGACTACGCAGTATTTT. Translated, it gives CASSLAKTTQYF. Full variable domain (missing parts from reference TRBV7-2 and TRBJ2-3): GAGVSQSPSNKVTEKGKDVELRCDPISGHTALYWYRQSLGQGLEFLIYFQGNSAPDKSGLPSDRFSAERTGGSVSTLTIQRTQQEDSAVYLCASSLAKTTQYFGPGTRLTVL.

This clonotype was counted a few times. V usage is TRBV2 and J usage is TRBJ1-6; D is possibly TRBD1 (6 bases). The CDR3 is 13 residues long. Deletions cut 7 bases from V and 8 bases from J, with 12 bases between. Germline V gene sequence: CDR1 SNHLY, CDR2 FYNNEI. CDR3 nucleotide sequence: TGTGCCAGCAAGACAGGACAAGATTCACCCCTCCACTTT. The encoded protein is CASKTGQDSPLHF.

The V gene is TRBV11-2, the J gene TRBJ2-7; a weak D match, TRBD2 (6 bases). Germline assignment: CDR1 SGHAT and CDR2 FQNNGV. Trimming cost V 1 base and J 0 bases, with 28 bases left between them. The CDR3 spans 21 residues. CDR3 in DNA: TGTGCCAGCAGCTTAGTATCGGCGGGCGGGGTCCCCACCGCCCACTCCTACGAGCAGTACTTC. Amino acid sequence: CASSLVSAGGVPTAHSYEQYF. Combining the CDR3 with reference TRBV11-2 and TRBJ2-7 gives the whole variable domain EAGVAQSPRYKIIEKRQSVAFWCNPISGHATLYWYQQILGQGPKLLIQFQNNGVVDDSQLPKDRFSAERLKGVDSTLKIQPAKLEDSAVYLCASSLVSAGGVPTAHSYEQYFGPGTRLTVT.

The genes are TRBV6-5 and TRBJ2-5, with D possibly called TRBD1 or TRBD2 (5 bases each). Trimming removed 5 bases at V and 2 bases at J, with 18 bases between. This CDR3 spans 16 amino acids. The germline V gene encodes CDR1 MNHEY and CDR2 SVGAGI. The CDR3 DNA follows: TGTGCCAGCAGTATCAGTCCACCGGGGCTACAAGAGACCCAGTACTTC. It is translated as CASSISPPGLQETQYF.

This chain joins TRBV7-6 and TRBJ2-1; TRBD2 matches at 7 bases. V was pared by 0 bases and J by 3 bases, with 5 bases of the junction left unmatched. Germline-derived CDR1 and CDR2 are SGHVS and FNYEAQ. This CDR3 contains 16 residues. CDR3 sequence reads: CASSLASGHFYNEQFF. In DNA form, the CDR3 reads TGTGCCAGCAGCTTAGCTAGCGGGCATTTCTACAATGAGCAGTTCTTC.

This clonotype was seen a single time. The J gene is TRBJ1-3, the V gene TRBV11-3, with a weak D call TRBD1 (5 bases). CDR3 size: 13 residues. V was cut by 5 bases and J by 4 bases, with 9 bases left in between. Germline loops: CDR1 SGHNT, CDR2 YENEEA. This CDR3 reads CASSERDGNTIYF. CDR3 nucleotides: TGTGCCAGCAGCGAAAGGGACGGAAACACCATATATTTT.

V gene TRBV20-1 combines with J gene TRBJ2-7, with a tentative D call TRBD1 (5 bases). Germline V gene sequence: CDR1 DFQATT, CDR2 SNEGSKA (reference sequence). The CDR3 sequence is 11 residues long. The CDR3 loop is CTPLRDYEQYF. CDR3 sequence (DNA): TGCACCCCCCTCAGGGATTACGAGCAGTACTTC.

This clonotype was seen repeatedly, ten times or more. The rearrangement uses TRBV3-1 and TRBJ2-7; D remains unclear. V was shortened by 2 bases and J by 3 bases, with 11 bases between the two germline ends. CDR3 length equals 14 residues. The germline V gene encodes CDR1 LGHDT and CDR2 YNNKEL (reference sequence). The CDR3 DNA sequence: TGTGCCAGCAGCCAACGGCAGACCTACTACGAGCAGTACTTC. Its translation: CASSQRQTYYEQYF.